This TCR beta chain was recorded in a study of blood T cell repertoires in COVID-19. Study details: Acute and convalescent COVID-19 samples came from the United States, Italy and Spain.

The CDR3 has 15 amino acids. V shed 6 bases, J shed 7 bases, and the junction held 11 bases outside the gene matches. Per germline, CDR1 MNHEY and CDR2 SVGAGI. Authors' data handling: Estimates of nucleated cell counts were drawn from the amplification of reference gene primers. Only in-frame clones appear in the TCRdb table, and some are missing; sequencing was by immunoSEQ multiplex PCR. V, J and clone size are those of that table, while D and trimming were read from the DNA. The sample carries around 170,000 clones, around 83% recorded once. The rearrangement joins TRBV6-5 to TRBJ1-5; 8 nucleotides align to TRBD1. The source material was peripheral blood. The source is a woman in her 70s with COVID-19, enrolled during active disease. The CDR3 here is CASRPRQGREQPQHF. The CDR3 DNA sequence: TGTGCCAGCAGACCGCGACAGGGGAGAGAACAGCCCCAGCATTTT.